What follows is one TCR beta chain and its context. This clonotype was seen ten or more times. The antigen it binds to is not known. Base-call qualities are not available, and no considerably larger clone is one nucleotide away. This sample was included in a study of CD8 T cells in ankylosing spondylitis (dated by TCRdb to about 2017). For context, the study as a whole: The study set out to find disease-linked TCR variants by profiling T cell receptor beta repertoires in ankylosing spondylitis patients and healthy donors. The full study cohort comprised 20 to 30 ankylosing spondylitis patients and approximately 100 healthy donors. Samples of peripheral blood were taken, and for ankylosing spondylitis patients, synovial fluid was collected as well.

Beyond this particular receptor, the publication reports: The disease-linked clones were reported to be significantly enriched in matched synovial fluid samples from ankylosing spondylitis patients. Some TCR beta motif variants had previously been reported in synovial fluid and blood of reactive arthritis patients, which suggested common disease-initiation mechanisms. The disease-linked clones showed a CD8+ phenotype and occurred at relatively low frequencies in peripheral blood. Blood from ankylosing spondylitis patients appeared to be characterized by a TCR beta motif composed of eight or nine highly homologous amino acid variants.

The sequencer was an Illumina HiSeq 2500. TCR beta libraries were prepared by quantitative 5'-RACE with molecular barcodes. The paper's processing steps were these. To identify disease-linked TCR variants, a new computational method was used, one built on a probabilistic model of VDJ rearrangement. TCRdb took the public reads, trimmed them with fastp at Q25, ran MiXCR for clone calling and kept in-frame beta chains. Each CDR3 protein gets just one entry, which takes the most common genes and DNA from the rows behind it. The V and J calls here are based on TCRdb, not the publication. The sample table holds 200,000 or so distinct CDR3 sequences, of which roughly 18% were seen once. The ten largest clonotypes hold 4.3% of the sample. Sequences SQVTM (CDR1) and ANQGSEA (CDR2) are obtained from the germline V gene. Trimming costs V 4 bases and J 1 base, and their ends lie 7 bases apart. The CDR3 spans 12 residues, from the cysteine through the phenylalanine. The only DNA kept is the CDR3, 36 bases in frame from the first base.

The TCR comes from a male donor aged 10-35 years with ankylosing spondylitis or in good health (not recorded which). Donor details come from another sample of the same person, matched by shared clones. This receptor chain uses TRBV29-1 and TRBJ1-1; 5 matching bases give a weak D call of TRBD1. Sequenced sample: blood, either unsorted or a sorted T cell fraction (not recorded which). The DNA reads as follows: TGCAGCGTTGTTAGGGGGAACACTGAAGCTTTCTTT. It specifies CSVVRGNTEAFF.